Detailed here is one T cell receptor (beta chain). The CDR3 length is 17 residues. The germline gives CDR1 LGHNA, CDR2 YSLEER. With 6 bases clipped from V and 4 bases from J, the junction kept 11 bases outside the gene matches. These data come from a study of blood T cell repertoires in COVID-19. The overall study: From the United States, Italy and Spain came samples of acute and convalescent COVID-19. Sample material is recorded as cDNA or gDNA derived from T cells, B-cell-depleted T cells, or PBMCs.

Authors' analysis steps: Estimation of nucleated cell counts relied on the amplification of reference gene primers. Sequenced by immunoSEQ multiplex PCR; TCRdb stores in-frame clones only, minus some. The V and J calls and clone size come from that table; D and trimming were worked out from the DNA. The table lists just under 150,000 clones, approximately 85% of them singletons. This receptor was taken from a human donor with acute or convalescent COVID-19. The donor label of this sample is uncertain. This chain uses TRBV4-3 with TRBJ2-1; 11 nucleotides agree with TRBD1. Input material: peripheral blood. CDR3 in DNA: TGCGCCAGCAGTTCAAACGCCGGGACAGGGGGGTACAATGAGCAGTTCTTC. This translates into CASSSNAGTGGYNEQFF.